These T cell receptor beta chains were read from a single sample in a study of cytomegalovirus exposure and HLA in healthy donors. Data came from immunoSEQ multiplex PCR; TCRdb stores just in-frame clones and leaves some out. The sample has more than 200,000 clones, roughly 82% seen once; the top ten hold 4.5% to 7%. The source material was PBMCs. These receptors all stem from a man aged 35 to 55 in good health and CMV-seropositive. CDR3s include the opening cysteine and the closing phenylalanine or tryptophan. The order of the fields is V gene, CDR3 protein.

TRBV15 CATEPLTGQATDTQYF
TRBV30 CAWSVVRWHEQFF
TRBV11-2 CAARQGESSGANVLTF
TRBV7-2 CASSLTGAQETQYF
TRBV29-1 CSADAGVDTDTQYF
TRBV13 CASSFTSPNEQFF
TRBV11-3 CASSPGQGNGYTF
TRBV27 CASSTRHLYGYTF
TRBV5-1 CASHQGSNTGELFF
TRBV9 CASSVERGPGTEAFF
TRBV29-1 CSVWTSGGNEQFF
TRBV7-9 CASSLRGLAGIYEQFF
TRBV5-5 CASRRTGQETQYF
TRBV10-3 CAISEPGQGSYNEQFF